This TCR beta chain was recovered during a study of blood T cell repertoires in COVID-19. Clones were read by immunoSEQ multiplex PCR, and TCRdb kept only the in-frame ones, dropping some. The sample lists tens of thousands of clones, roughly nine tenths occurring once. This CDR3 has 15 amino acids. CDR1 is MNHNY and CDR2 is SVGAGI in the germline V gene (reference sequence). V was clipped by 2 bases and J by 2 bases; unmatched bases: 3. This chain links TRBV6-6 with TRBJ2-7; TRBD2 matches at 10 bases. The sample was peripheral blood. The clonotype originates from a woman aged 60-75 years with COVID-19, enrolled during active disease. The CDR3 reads CASSYDLAGAYEQYF. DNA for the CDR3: TGTGCCAGCAGTTACGACCTAGCGGGGGCCTACGAGCAGTACTTC.